Reported below is one T cell receptor beta chain. Measured with immunoSEQ multiplex PCR; TCRdb has only the in-frame clones, and not every one. The table includes roughly 380,000 clones, 88% detected once. The CDR3 loop spans 13 amino acids. Per germline, CDR1 SGDLS and CDR2 YYNGEE. V was trimmed by 2 bases and J by 3 bases, leaving 8 bases between them. The sample belongs to a study of blood T cell repertoires in COVID-19. Sequences were obtained from PBMCs or T cells enriched from blood (not recorded which). V gene TRBV9 combines with J gene TRBJ1-2; D is uncertain. This sequence originates from a woman aged 25 to 39 who had been exposed to COVID-19. CDR3 region: CASSVGKYYGYTF. In nucleotides, the CDR3 is TGTGCCAGCAGCGTGGGCAAATACTATGGCTACACCTTC.